The T cell receptor beta chain described here comes from a study of blood T cell repertoires in COVID-19. This clone was observed a few times. The V gene end was trimmed by 6 bases and the J gene end by 8 bases; junction bases not matched to a gene: 10. CDR1 MNHEY and CDR2 SMNVEV come from the germline V gene (reference sequence). This CDR3 is 14 amino acids long. Sequencing was performed with immunoSEQ multiplex PCR; in TCRdb, only in-frame clones are kept and a portion is missing. The data hold about 59,000 clones, with about 70% observed a single time. The V and J genes are TRBV27 and TRBJ1-5, with 7 bases lining up with TRBD1. This sequence originates from a woman aged 70-85 years with acute or convalescent COVID-19. The sequenced sample was peripheral blood. The CDR3 is CASRDRYPREPQHF. In DNA form, the CDR3 reads TGTGCCAGCAGGGACAGGTATCCCCGGGAGCCCCAGCATTTT.